This T cell receptor (beta chain) was documented in a study of cytomegalovirus exposure and HLA in healthy donors. CDR1 is MNHEY and CDR2 is SVGAGI in the germline V gene. The length of the CDR3 is 16 residues. V was shortened by 1 base and J by 2 bases, with 13 bases between the two germline ends. Findings and limits, study-wide: The authors later found TCR association rates varying by HLA locus, with DRB1 most and HLA-C fewest. Excluded were some V segments that proved indistinguishable, including TRBV6-2 and TRBV6-3. Presence/absence analyses treated sequencing depth as roughly uniform across donors.

PCR employed 60 Vbeta and 13 Jbeta primers. Using immunoSEQ multiplex PCR, the repertoire was profiled, and TCRdb retains in-frame clones only, with some absent. Altogether 150,000 to 200,000 clones are present, around a tenth being singletons, with the ten largest covering 1% to 1.5%. This clone was detected only a few times. Antigen: not known. Input material: PBMCs. This clonotype was sampled from a woman aged 25 to 39 in good health and CMV-seropositive. V and J are TRBV6-5 and TRBJ2-3; D may be TRBD1 (7 bases). In nucleotides, the CDR3 is TGTGCCAGCAGTTACTTTCAGGGGGGAAACACAGATACGCAGTATTTT. Protein: CASSYFQGGNTDTQYF.